This T cell receptor (beta chain) was sequenced during a study of T cells after yellow fever vaccination. CDR3 length equals 17 residues. Germline V gives CDR1 SGHTA, CDR2 FQGNSA. Trimming cost V 7 bases and J 7 bases; bases outside gene matches: 11. This clonotype was seen repeatedly, ten times or more. 5'RACE template switching produced TCR cDNA carrying a universal primer site and UMIs. TCRdb independently ran MiXCR on the 5' RACE reads; one entry per CDR3 protein. This table has nearly 300,000 distinct CDR3 sequences, 7.5% to 9% appearing once. The clonotype originates from a man younger than 35 who received the YFV17D yellow fever vaccine. This specimen consisted of CD4+ T cells sorted from PBMCs, obtained 5 days after the yellow fever booster vaccination. The V gene is TRBV7-2, the J gene TRBJ1-6; 12 bases fit TRBD1. The CDR3 nucleotides are TGTGCCAGCAACGCCTTCCCCGGGACAGGGGGCAATTCACCCCTCCACTTT. This sequence encodes CASNAFPGTGGNSPLHF.